The 13 T cell receptor beta chains below all came from one sample that was sequenced in a study of cytomegalovirus exposure and HLA in healthy donors. Primers included in the PCR were 60 Vbeta and 13 Jbeta primers. Here immunoSEQ multiplex PCR was the method, and the copy in TCRdb shows in-frame clones only, minus some. The table has 80,000 or so clones, 70% to 85% seen once. What was sequenced was PBMCs. Receptors originate from a woman aged 40 to 50 in good health and CMV-seronegative.

The rearrangement links TRBV5-1 to TRBJ1-1, with 10 bases that match TRBD1. The CDR3 loop spans 14 amino acids. Trimming removed 4 bases from V and 8 bases from J; junction bases left unmatched: 8. Germline V gene lookup returns CDR1 SGHRS and CDR2 YFSETQ. The CDR3 protein is CASSGLDRGSEAFF. In DNA form, the CDR3 reads TGCGCCAGCAGCGGGTTGGACAGGGGGTCCGAAGCTTTCTTT. Full variable domain (remainder filled in from reference TRBV5-1 and TRBJ1-1): KAGVTQTPRYLIKTRGQQVTLSCSPISGHRSVSWYQQTPGQGLQFLFEYFSETQRNKGNFPGRFSGRQFSNSRSEMNVSTLELGDSALYLCASSGLDRGSEAFFGQGTRLTVV.

The V and J genes are TRBV6-1 and TRBJ1-5; TRBD1 agrees at 10 bases. The CDR3 has 15 amino acids. The V segment lost 4 bases and the J segment 4 bases; nucleotides outside the gene matches: 4. Per germline, CDR1 MNHNS and CDR2 SASEGT. CDR3 coding DNA: TGTGCCAGCAGTGCGAGGGACAGGGGAAATCAGCCCCAGCATTTT. Amino acid sequence: CASSARDRGNQPQHF.

A single count supports this clone. This chain links TRBV7-2 with TRBJ2-1; 10 bases line up with TRBD2. Germline CDR1 is SGHTA and CDR2 is FQGNSA. J lost 5 bases, V lost 5 bases, and 15 bases had no gene match. The CDR3 totals 18 residues. The CDR3 spells CASSLPIAGGDVHNEQFF. The CDR3 nucleotides are TGTGCCAGCAGCCTTCCGATAGCGGGGGGCGACGTCCACAATGAGCAGTTCTTC.

The rearrangement links TRBV5-5 to TRBJ2-3; no clear D gene. The CDR3 loop spans 12 amino acids. V dropped 4 bases and J dropped 3 bases, with 6 bases sitting between them. From germline, CDR1 is SGHKS and CDR2 YYEKEE (reference sequence). The CDR3 is CASSPRTDTQYF. CDR3 coding DNA: TGTGCCAGCAGCCCGCGGACAGATACGCAGTATTTT. The variable domain in full, completed from reference TRBV5-5 and TRBJ2-3, reads DAGVTQSPTHLIKTRGQQVTLRCSPISGHKSVSWYQQVLGQGPQFIFQYYEKEERGRGNFPDRFSARQFPNYSSELNVNALLLGDSALYLCASSPRTDTQYFGPGTRLTVL.

The chain employs TRBV30 and TRBJ2-5; maybe TRBD2 (6 bases). Trimming pared 4 bases from V and 2 bases from J, leaving 11 bases between. The length of the CDR3 is 13 residues. In germline, CDR1 is GTSNPN, CDR2 SVGIG (reference sequence). CDR3 nucleotides: TGTGCCTGGAAACGGAGGGAACAAGAGACCCAGTACTTC. Its translation: CAWKRREQETQYF.

This chain connects TRBV5-1 to TRBJ2-1; 13 bases match TRBD2. Unmatched junction bases numbered 7, after V lost 0 bases and J lost 7 bases. Per the germline V gene, CDR1 is SGHRS and CDR2 is YFSETQ. The CDR3 totals 17 residues. The CDR3: CASSLDGLAGARNEQFF. The CDR3 nucleotides read TGCGCCAGCAGCTTGGATGGACTAGCGGGAGCCAGAAATGAGCAGTTCTTC.

The chain has TRBV18 and TRBJ2-1; D ambiguous. Trimming cost V 6 bases and J 7 bases, with 13 bases left between them. Germline V gene data show CDR1 as KGHSH and CDR2 as LQKENI. This CDR3 spans 13 amino acids. The CDR3, as DNA: TGTGCCAGCTCGCTGGGCCTGAGTAATGAGCAGTTCTTC. Residues: CASSLGLSNEQFF.

This chain uses TRBV13 with TRBJ1-3; TRBD1 might be the D (5 bases). The CDR3 loop spans 16 amino acids. The germline gives CDR1 PRHDT, CDR2 FYEKMQ (reference sequence). Trimming shortened V by 0 bases and J by 0 bases, and 9 bases separated the two germline ends. The CDR3 sequence: CASSLGQGFSGNTIYF. DNA of the CDR3: TGTGCCAGCAGCTTAGGCCAGGGCTTCTCTGGAAACACCATATATTTT.

The CDR3 here is CAIKPNRGSYNEQFF. CDR3 DNA: TGTGCCATCAAACCGAACAGGGGCTCCTACAATGAGCAGTTCTTC. The chain combines TRBV10-3 with TRBJ2-1, with TRBD1 matching 7 bases. Germline V gene data show CDR1 as ENHRY and CDR2 as SYGVKD. The CDR3 contains 15 residues. The J segment lost 0 bases and the V segment lost 7 bases, leaving 6 bases of the junction unmatched.

This chain joins TRBV10-3 and TRBJ2-4; D perhaps matches TRBD2 (7 bases). From germline, CDR1 is ENHRY and CDR2 SYGVKD. This CDR3 spans 15 amino acids. V lost 10 bases to trimming and J lost 1 base, with 17 bases between them. The CDR3 sequence: CAKGGRTWAKNIQYF. CDR3 nucleotide sequence: TGTGCCAAGGGGGGGCGGACTTGGGCCAAAAACATTCAGTACTTC.

V usage is TRBV5-1 and J usage is TRBJ1-1; D not resolved. V was cut by 4 bases and J by 2 bases, with 6 bases left in between. The CDR3 is 12 amino acids. Per the germline V gene, CDR1 is SGHRS and CDR2 is YFSETQ. As DNA, the CDR3 is TGCGCCAGCAGCCTCCCTAACACTGAAGCTTTCTTT. This sequence encodes CASSLPNTEAFF. Full variable domain (rest looked up from reference TRBV5-1 and TRBJ1-1): KAGVTQTPRYLIKTRGQQVTLSCSPISGHRSVSWYQQTPGQGLQFLFEYFSETQRNKGNFPGRFSGRQFSNSRSEMNVSTLELGDSALYLCASSLPNTEAFFGQGTRLTVV.

V is TRBV27 and J is TRBJ1-5, with TRBD1 matching 9 bases. Germline V gives CDR1 MNHEY, CDR2 SMNVEV (reference sequence). V was pared by 3 bases and J by 1 base, with 1 base of the junction left unmatched. The length of the CDR3 is 15 residues. The CDR3 loop is CASSFGQGSNQPQHF. DNA of the CDR3: TGTGCCAGCAGTTTCGGACAGGGGAGCAATCAGCCCCAGCATTTT.

This clone was recorded once. The V gene is TRBV27, the J gene TRBJ2-7; weak D call: TRBD1 (5 bases). The V gene lost 3 bases and the J gene lost 2 bases, with 8 bases spanning the gap. Germline V gene data show CDR1 as MNHEY and CDR2 as SMNVEV (reference sequence). This CDR3 is 13 amino acids long. CDR3 sequence: CASSLGPAYEQYF. The CDR3 bases are TGTGCCAGCAGTTTGGGGCCTGCCTACGAGCAGTACTTC.